The 19 T cell receptor beta chains presented below share a single source sample, sequenced in a study of cytomegalovirus exposure and HLA in healthy donors. Amplification used 60 Vbeta primers and 13 Jbeta primers. TCRdb's table, derived via immunoSEQ multiplex PCR, lists solely in-frame clones and lacks some. The sample lists more than 140,000 clones, around 79% occurring once. Sequenced: PBMCs. Source of these receptors: a man aged 30 to 45 in good health and CMV-seropositive.

The chain has TRBV30 and TRBJ1-6; 8 bases agree with TRBD1. From germline, CDR1 is GTSNPN and CDR2 SVGIG (reference sequence). The V segment lost 3 bases and the J segment 5 bases; nucleotides outside the gene matches: 3. The CDR3 consists of 14 residues. For the CDR3, the DNA is TGTGCCTGGAGCGGGGACAGGAATAATTCACCCCTCCACTTT. This gives the protein CAWSGDRNNSPLHF.

V is TRBV27 and J is TRBJ2-3, with 12 bases fitting TRBD1. CDR1 and CDR2 from the germline V gene are MNHEY and SMNVEV (reference sequence). The CDR3 covers 18 residues. V shed 6 bases, J shed 3 bases, and the junction held 13 bases outside the gene matches. CDR3 sequence: CASSAGQGAFFGTDTQYF. CDR3 sequence (DNA): TGTGCCAGCAGCGCGGGACAGGGGGCTTTTTTTGGGACAGATACGCAGTATTTT.

The V and J genes are TRBV19 and TRBJ1-4, with 10 bases identical to TRBD1. This CDR3 is 15 amino acids long. Germline V CDR1 and CDR2: LNHDA, SQIVND (reference sequence). V was pared by 1 base and J by 8 bases, with 4 bases of the junction left unmatched. The CDR3 DNA sequence: TGTGCCAGTAGTATAGTCGGGACAGGGGACGAAAAACTGTTTTTT. Its translation is CASSIVGTGDEKLFF.

The V and J genes are TRBV7-9 and TRBJ2-1, with D maybe TRBD1 (6 bases). V gave up 5 bases and J gave up 6 bases, with 11 bases separating them. The CDR3 has 13 amino acids. Germline values: CDR1 SEHNR, CDR2 FQNEAQ (reference sequence). CDR3: CASSLTGLNEQFF. The DNA for the CDR3 is TGTGCCAGCAGCCTGACAGGCCTCAATGAGCAGTTCTTC.

The chain carries TRBV6-4 and TRBJ2-3, with a tentative D call TRBD1 (6 bases). Trimming removed 5 bases at V and 2 bases at J, with 11 bases between. Germline values: CDR1 MRHNA, CDR2 SNTAGT. This CDR3 is built from 14 residues. Here the CDR3 reads CASSTGLPTDTQYF. The CDR3 bases are TGTGCCAGCAGTACAGGGTTACCCACAGATACGCAGTATTTT.

The gene calls are TRBV10-2 and TRBJ2-5; TRBD2 agrees at 8 bases. In germline, CDR1 is WSHSY, CDR2 SAAADI. The CDR3 has 15 amino acids. The trim removed 6 bases at V and 5 bases at J, leaving 11 bases unmatched. This CDR3 reads CASRAGETPGETQYF. In DNA form, the CDR3 reads TGCGCCAGCAGAGCGGGGGAGACGCCGGGGGAGACCCAGTACTTC.

About this clone itself: The junction departs from the called germline gene at one end, perhaps through a read error. The CDR3 nucleotides read TGCGCCAGCGTGACTAGCGGGAGAAGGGGGGGGCTGTTTTTT. Amino acid sequence: CASVTSGRRGGLFF. The J gene is TRBJ2-2, the V gene TRBV10-2, with 12 bases lining up with TRBD2. The CDR3 runs 14 residues. Germline CDR1 WSHSY, CDR2 SAAADI.

This chain uses TRBV30 with TRBJ2-6; D gene uncertain. Trimming left V 6 bases short and J 1 base short, with 10 bases between. The CDR3 loop spans 14 amino acids. Germline assignment: CDR1 GTSNPN and CDR2 SVGIG (reference sequence). CDR3 sequence: CACPSRSGANVLTF. The CDR3 DNA reads TGTGCCTGCCCCTCCAGATCTGGGGCCAACGTCCTGACTTTC. The complete variable domain, with remaining parts taken from reference TRBV30 and TRBJ2-6, reads SQTIHQWPATLVQPVGSPLSLECTVEGTSNPNLYWYRQAAGRGLQLLFYSVGIGQISSEVPQNLSASRPQDRQFILSSKKLLLSDSGFYLCACPSRSGANVLTFGAGSRLTVL.

This rearrangement joins TRBV5-4 to TRBJ1-1; D unclear. Trimming pared 1 base from V and 1 base from J, leaving 11 bases between. Looked up from germline, CDR1 is SGHNT and CDR2 is YYREEE (reference sequence). The CDR3 extends over 15 amino acids. The DNA of the CDR3 is TGTGCCAGCAGCTTGCGGCTACAGAAGAACACTGAAGCTTTCTTT. Translated, it gives CASSLRLQKNTEAFF. The full variable domain, its missing parts supplied by reference TRBV5-4 and TRBJ1-1, is ETGVTQSPTHLIKTRGQQVTLRCSSQSGHNTVSWYQQALGQGPQFIFQYYREEENGRGNFPPRFSGLQFPNYSSELNVNALELDDSALYLCASSLRLQKNTEAFFGQGTRLTVV.

The rearrangement links TRBV7-9 to TRBJ2-7, with D perhaps matching TRBD2 (6 bases). From germline, CDR1 is SEHNR and CDR2 FQNEAQ (reference sequence). There are 15 residues in the CDR3. The V and J ends lost 5 bases and 0 bases respectively, with 14 bases between them. The CDR3 DNA is TGTGCCAGCAGCCCCCGGGACTCCATCTCCTACGAGCAGTACTTC. This gives the protein CASSPRDSISYEQYF.

The rearrangement links TRBV7-2 to TRBJ2-1; TRBD1 matches 8 bases. J lost 7 bases, V lost 7 bases, and 9 bases had no gene match. The CDR3 loop spans 14 amino acids. Germline CDR1 and CDR2: SGHTA and FQGNSA. The CDR3 sequence is CASIRGQGRNEQFF. CDR3 bases: TGTGCCAGCATCCGAGGACAGGGCCGGAATGAGCAGTTCTTC.

CDR3: CASSSSGRVDEQYF. CDR3 DNA: TGTGCCAGCAGCTCCAGCGGGAGAGTCGACGAGCAGTACTTC. The V and J genes are TRBV13 and TRBJ2-7, with 8 positions matching TRBD2. This CDR3 is built from 14 residues. J lost 5 bases, V lost 4 bases, and 7 bases had no gene match. CDR1 and CDR2 (germline): PRHDT, FYEKMQ (reference sequence).

The gene calls are TRBV11-2 and TRBJ2-1; the D gene is possibly TRBD2 (5 bases). This CDR3 is built from 17 residues. V was clipped by 8 bases and J by 0 bases, with 20 bases between them. CDR1 SGHAT and CDR2 FQNNGV come from the germline V gene. CDR3 coding DNA: TGTGCCAGCCGGGAACACTGGGCGCCCCTCTCCTACAATGAGCAGTTCTTC. Protein sequence: CASREHWAPLSYNEQFF.

This clone was recorded only once. This chain links TRBV5-1 with TRBJ2-7; 7 nucleotides line up with TRBD1. V lost 7 bases to trimming and J lost 0 bases; unmatched junction nucleotides: 7. Per the germline V gene, CDR1 is SGHRS and CDR2 is YFSETQ. The CDR3 runs 14 residues. The CDR3 DNA sequence: TGCGCCAGCTACAGGGGAGCCGGCTCCTACGAGCAGTACTTC. Translating it yields CASYRGAGSYEQYF.

This clone has a handful of counts. This sequence joins TRBV4-3 and TRBJ2-2; no reliable D call. Trimming removed 4 bases at V and 6 bases at J, with 9 bases between. Germline lookup yields CDR1 LGHNA and CDR2 YSLEER. The CDR3 is made up of 13 amino acids. CDR3 sequence (DNA): TGCGCCAGCAGCCTACTCGAGGCCGGGGAGCTGTTTTTT. It yields the protein CASSLLEAGELFF.

The chain couples TRBV6-5 to TRBJ2-7; possible D gene TRBD2, 6 bases. Germline V gene lookup returns CDR1 MNHEY and CDR2 SVGAGI. There are 14 residues in the CDR3. Trimming removed 5 bases from V and 6 bases from J, with 17 bases in between. Here the CDR3 reads CASSRGTVLSEQYF. CDR3 nucleotide sequence: TGTGCCAGCAGTCGAGGGACTGTCCTATCCGAGCAGTACTTC.

The gene calls are TRBV2 and TRBJ2-1; D gene unclear. Trimming removed 4 bases from V and 4 bases from J, with 8 bases in between. Germline V gives CDR1 SNHLY, CDR2 FYNNEI. This CDR3 is built from 13 residues. CDR3 in amino acids: CASSANGYNEQFF. Written as DNA, the CDR3 is TGTGCCAGCAGTGCCAACGGTTACAATGAGCAGTTCTTC. The whole variable domain, remainder taken from reference TRBV2 and TRBJ2-1, is EPEVTQTPSHQVTQMGQEVILRCVPISNHLYFYWYRQILGQKVEFLVSFYNNEISEKSEIFDDQFSVERPDGSNFTLKIRSTKLEDSAMYFCASSANGYNEQFFGPGTRLTVL.

The chain employs TRBV10-1 and TRBJ2-2; D is possibly TRBD2 (6 bases). V was pared by 3 bases and J by 4 bases, with 12 bases between. CDR1 WNHNN and CDR2 SYGVQD come from the germline V gene (reference sequence). This CDR3 comprises 15 residues. The CDR3 spells CASSEATSGTGELFF. CDR3 coding DNA: TGCGCCAGCAGTGAAGCGACTAGTGGCACCGGGGAGCTGTTTTTT.

J is TRBJ2-7 and V is TRBV18, with D perhaps matching TRBD2 (6 bases). This CDR3 contains 13 residues. Trimming took off 1 base at V and 2 bases at J, with 6 bases between the two ends. Germline loops: CDR1 KGHSH, CDR2 LQKENI. The CDR3 DNA follows: TGTGCCAGCTCACCACGACTAGCCTACGAGCAGTACTTC. This codes for CASSPRLAYEQYF.